The 17 T cell receptor beta chains in this list originate from one sample, sequenced in a study of T cell responses to AZD1222 COVID-19 vaccine. Sequenced by immunoSEQ multiplex PCR; TCRdb stores in-frame clones only, minus some. The table includes some 130,000 clones, 93% detected once. Sequenced material: peripheral blood, taken on day 0 of AZD1222 vaccination. Every receptor here comes from an adult in good health.

The chain links TRBV10-3 to TRBJ2-7; 11 bases agree with TRBD2. The CDR3 covers 14 residues. With V trimmed by 10 bases and J by 2 bases, 7 bases remained unmatched. Looked up from germline, CDR1 is ENHRY and CDR2 is SYGVKD. CDR3 nucleotide sequence: TGTGCCACGTCCCTGACTAGCGGGACCTACGAGCAGTACTTC. Protein sequence: CATSLTSGTYEQYF.

The chain joins TRBV15 to TRBJ1-2; D unresolved. CDR3 size: 14 residues. Germline assignment: CDR1 LNHNV and CDR2 YYDKDF (reference sequence). V lost 1 base and J lost 4, with 10 bases in between. In nucleotides, the CDR3 is TGTGCCACCAGCAGAGTTGCCAGGCGCTATGGCTACACCTTC. This sequence encodes CATSRVARRYGYTF.

V usage is TRBV4-2 and J usage is TRBJ1-5; D may be TRBD1 (5 bases). CDR3 length: 18 residues. Germline V gives CDR1 LGHNA, CDR2 YNFKEQ. Trimming pared 0 bases from V and 0 bases from J, leaving 15 bases between. DNA for the CDR3: TGTGCCAGCAGCCAAGATCAATGGGACGTCTTTAGCAATCAGCCCCAGCATTTT. Residues: CASSQDQWDVFSNQPQHF.

This chain connects TRBV12-5 to TRBJ2-3, with 12 nucleotides matching TRBD2. Trimming at V came to 6 bases and at J to 3 bases, leaving 4 bases not matched to a gene. In germline, CDR1 is LGHNT, CDR2 FRNRAP. This CDR3 spans 15 amino acids. The DNA of the CDR3 is TGTGCTAGTGGCCCGACTAGCGGGGGTACAGATACGCAGTATTTT. Translated, it gives CASGPTSGGTDTQYF.

This clone appeared once. The chain couples TRBV28 to TRBJ2-7; TRBD1 agrees at 11 bases. Losses at the gene ends were 4 bases for V and 1 base for J; bases not matched to a gene: 3. CDR1 MDHEN and CDR2 SYDVKM come from the germline V gene. The CDR3 has 15 amino acids. The CDR3 DNA is TGTGCCAGCAGTTCGGGGACAGGGGGTTCCTACGAGCAGTACTTC. Its translation: CASSSGTGGSYEQYF.

V is TRBV19 and J is TRBJ1-2; 8 bases match TRBD1. Germline V gene lookup returns CDR1 LNHDA and CDR2 SQIVND (reference sequence). The V segment lost 4 bases and the J segment 8 bases; nucleotides outside the gene matches: 6. The CDR3 runs 13 residues. The CDR3 sequence: CASSTQGARGYTF. CDR3 in DNA: TGTGCCAGTAGTACCCAGGGGGCTCGGGGCTACACCTTC. The variable domain in full, completed from reference TRBV19 and TRBJ1-2, reads DGGITQSPKYLFRKEGQNVTLSCEQNLNHDAMYWYRQDPGQGLRLIYYSQIVNDFQKGDIAEGYSVSREKKESFPLTVTSAQKNPTAFYLCASSTQGARGYTFGSGTRLTVV.

The sample holds one count of this clone. J is TRBJ1-2 and V is TRBV2, with D perhaps matching TRBD1 (5 bases). This CDR3 has 14 amino acids. Germline values: CDR1 SNHLY, CDR2 FYNNEI. With 2 bases removed from V and 4 bases from J, the gap between germline ends came to 11 bases. CDR3 sequence (DNA): TGTGCCAGCAGTGAACGGCAGGGCCTCTATGGCTACACCTTC. Its protein product is CASSERQGLYGYTF.

The chain is built from TRBV2 and TRBJ2-5, with D maybe TRBD2 (7 bases). This CDR3 has 16 residues. Germline CDR1 SNHLY, CDR2 FYNNEI. The ends were cut back, 6 bases at V and 5 bases at J, with 22 bases in the middle. CDR3 in DNA: TGTGCCAGCAGCGGAGCTCCGGCGGGGGCACTCGAGACCCAGTACTTC. As protein: CASSGAPAGALETQYF.

The chain carries TRBV6-5 and TRBJ2-2, with TRBD1 matching 8 bases. The CDR3 runs to 15 residues. The germline gives CDR1 MNHEY, CDR2 SVGAGI. J gave up 2 bases and V 6 bases, and 5 bases lay outside the gene matches. The chain's CDR3 is CASRPDRGNTGELFF. CDR3 sequence (DNA): TGTGCCAGCAGACCCGACAGGGGCAACACCGGGGAGCTGTTTTTT.

The chain carries TRBV7-8 and TRBJ1-1; D is undetermined. Germline lookup yields CDR1 SGHVS and CDR2 FQNEAQ. The length of the CDR3 is 14 residues. Trimming removed 4 bases from V and 4 bases from J, with 13 bases in between. Here the CDR3 reads CASSSMQVITEAFF. The CDR3 DNA reads as TGTGCCAGCAGCTCAATGCAGGTGATCACTGAAGCTTTCTTT.

As for this clone: The sample has other DNA sequences that encode this CDR3 too. The V call is TRBV5-1, the J call TRBJ1-3; a possible D gene is TRBD1 (6 bases). The V gene lost 4 bases and the J gene lost 4 bases, with 12 bases spanning the gap. The CDR3 is made up of 14 amino acids. Germline V gene sequence: CDR1 SGHRS, CDR2 YFSETQ. CDR3 amino acids: CASSLQGTGNTIYF. The CDR3, as DNA: TGCGCCAGCAGCCTACAGGGAACCGGAAACACCATATATTTT.

This rearrangement joins TRBV5-8 to TRBJ1-1, with TRBD1 as a possible D gene (5 bases). V lost 0 bases and J lost 5, with 17 bases in between. The CDR3 runs to 16 residues. The germline V gene encodes CDR1 SGHTS and CDR2 YDEGEE. The CDR3 sequence: CASSLGAGQDWTEAFF. CDR3 bases: TGTGCCAGCAGCTTGGGGGCGGGGCAAGATTGGACTGAAGCTTTCTTT.

This clone has just a few counts. CDR3 DNA: TGTGCCAGCAGCCTACAGGTTCAAGGGAACACCATATATTTT. Translated, it gives CASSLQVQGNTIYF. V usage is TRBV11-2 and J usage is TRBJ1-3; D may be TRBD1 (5 bases). This CDR3 is built from 14 residues. The V end lost 5 bases, the J end lost 7 bases, and 15 bases lay between the germline ends. Germline CDR1 is SGHAT and CDR2 is FQNNGV.

This rearrangement joins TRBV6-5 to TRBJ1-2; the D gene is possibly TRBD1 (6 bases). V was trimmed by 7 bases and J by 2 bases, leaving 17 bases between them. The CDR3 extends over 15 amino acids. The germline V gene encodes CDR1 MNHEY and CDR2 SVGAGI. The DNA of the CDR3 is TGTGCCAGCACCCTCTTGGGGGGCGGAAACTATGGCTACACCTTC. This encodes CASTLLGGGNYGYTF.

This clone showed up just once. This chain joins TRBV2 and TRBJ1-6, with 7 bases matching TRBD1. Germline CDR1 reads SNHLY; CDR2 reads FYNNEI. The CDR3 length is 15 residues. V gave up 6 bases and J gave up 6 bases; unmatched junction bases: 8. The CDR3 is CASSVNRGSNSPLHF. In nucleotides, the CDR3 is TGTGCCAGCAGCGTCAACAGGGGAAGTAATTCACCCCTCCACTTT.

This chain connects TRBV29-1 to TRBJ1-4; 8 nucleotides align to TRBD1. The CDR3 totals 13 residues. With V trimmed by 5 bases and J by 8 bases, 7 bases remained unmatched. Germline V lookup: CDR1 SQVTM, CDR2 ANQGSEA. The CDR3 nucleotides are TGCAGCGTTTTAGGACAGGGTCGGGAAAAACTGTTTTTT. It yields the protein CSVLGQGREKLFF.

The genes are TRBV9 and TRBJ1-6, with D perhaps TRBD1 (5 bases). This CDR3 region has 14 residues. Trimming shortened V by 4 bases and J by 9 bases, and 14 bases separated the two germline ends. The V gene's germline CDR1 is SGDLS and CDR2 YYNGEE. The CDR3 reads CASSLDSARSPLHF. Here the CDR3 DNA reads TGTGCCAGCAGCCTTGACAGTGCACGTTCACCCCTCCACTTT.